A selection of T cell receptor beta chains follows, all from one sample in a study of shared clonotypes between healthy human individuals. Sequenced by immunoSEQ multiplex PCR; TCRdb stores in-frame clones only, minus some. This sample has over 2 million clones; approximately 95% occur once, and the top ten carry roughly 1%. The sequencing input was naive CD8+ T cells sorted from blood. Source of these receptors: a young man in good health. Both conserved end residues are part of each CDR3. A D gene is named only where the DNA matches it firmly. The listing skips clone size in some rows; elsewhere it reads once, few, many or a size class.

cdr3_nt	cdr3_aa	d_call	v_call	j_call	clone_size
TGTGCCAGCAGCGGACAGGGGATGGGCTACACCTTC	CASSGQGMGYTF	TRBD1	TRBV9	TRBJ1-2	-
TGTGCCAGCAGCGCCCAAGCGGGCCGGGGAGAGACCCAGTACTTC	CASSAQAGRGETQYF	-	TRBV9	TRBJ2-5	-
TGTGCCAGCAGTTTAACAGGGGCCTATGAGCAGTTCTTC	CASSLTGAYEQFF	TRBD1	TRBV27	TRBJ2-1	-
TGTGCCAGCAGTTTGGGGCAGAACACTGAAGCTTTCTTT	CASSLGQNTEAFF	-	TRBV27	TRBJ1-1	-
TGCGCCAGCAGTGAGCCCCAGGGGGGAGGTGGGATCGAGCAGTACTTC	CASSEPQGGGGIEQYF	-	TRBV10-2	TRBJ2-7	-
TGTGCCTGGATTAAATTACTGAACACTGAAGCTTTCTTT	CAWIKLLNTEAFF	-	TRBV30	TRBJ1-1	-
TGCAGCGCCAGGGGTTCGAGCACTGAAGCTTTCTTT	CSARGSSTEAFF	-	TRBV29-1	TRBJ1-1	once
TGTGCCAGCAGCGCTAGCGTTTCCTACGAGCAGTACTTC	CASSASVSYEQYF	-	TRBV2	TRBJ2-7	-
TGTGCCAGCAGTGGAATGGTCACAGGGGGTTGGTACAATGAGCAGTTCTTC	CASSGMVTGGWYNEQFF	TRBD1	TRBV2	TRBJ2-1	-
TGCGCCAGCAGCTTAGACAGGGGCTCCTACGAGCAGTACTTC	CASSLDRGSYEQYF	TRBD1	TRBV4-1	TRBJ2-7	-
TGTGCTAGCAGCAGCGGGGGGGCGGACGATACGCAGTATTTT	CASSSGGADDTQYF	TRBD2	TRBV7-7	TRBJ2-3	-
TGCGCCAGCAGCCAAGGTGGGAGGTCCTACGAGCAGTACTTC	CASSQGGRSYEQYF	-	TRBV4-1	TRBJ2-7	-
TGTGCCAGCATTCGACTAGCGGGGGGCGCCGGAGGAACCGGGGAGCTGTTTTTT	CASIRLAGGAGGTGELFF	TRBD2	TRBV2	TRBJ2-2	-
TGTGCCAGCAGTGATCCTCGGGCGGACAGGCGGAATGGCTACACCTTC	CASSDPRADRRNGYTF	TRBD1	TRBV6-1	TRBJ1-2	-
TGTGCCAGTAGTCAGGCAGGGGGGAACGAGCAGTACTTC	CASSQAGGNEQYF	-	TRBV19	TRBJ2-7	once
TGTGCCAGCAGCTTAATCGACACAACCTACGAGCAGTACTTC	CASSLIDTTYEQYF	-	TRBV7-9	TRBJ2-7	-
TGCGCCAGCAGCCAAGTCCGGGGGCGGGAGACCCAGTACTTC	CASSQVRGRETQYF	-	TRBV4-3	TRBJ2-5	once
TGTGCCTGGAGTGTACTTGGGGTTAACTATGGCTACACCTTC	CAWSVLGVNYGYTF	-	TRBV30	TRBJ1-2	-
TGTGCCAGCAGCCCTCGGACTAGCGGGAGCGGACGGTACGAGCAGTACTTC	CASSPRTSGSGRYEQYF	TRBD2	TRBV11-2	TRBJ2-7	few
TGCGCCAGCAGCCAAGAACTAGCGGAATACAATGAGCAGTTCTTC	CASSQELAEYNEQFF	TRBD2	TRBV4-3	TRBJ2-1	-
TGTGCCAGCAGTCCCCAAGGAAATTTAGCGGGGGGCTTGGGGCCAAACACCGGGGAGCTGTTTTTT	CASSPQGNLAGGLGPNTGELFF	TRBD2	TRBV27	TRBJ2-2	once
TGTGCCAGCAGTTTGCTAGGGGAAAACGAGCAGTACTTC	CASSLLGENEQYF	-	TRBV27	TRBJ2-7	-
TGCGCCAGCAGCCGAGGACAGGGGGAAGAGACCCAGTACTTC	CASSRGQGEETQYF	TRBD1	TRBV5-1	TRBJ2-5	-
TGTGCCTGGAGTGTACAAGCGGCGGGGGAGCAGTACTTC	CAWSVQAAGEQYF	-	TRBV30	TRBJ2-7	-
TGTGCCAGCAGCTTCCGGGACTCGACCTACGAGCAGTACTTC	CASSFRDSTYEQYF	-	TRBV5-4	TRBJ2-7	-
TGCGCCAGCAGCTTGGTCGGCAACTCCTATGGCTACACCTTC	CASSLVGNSYGYTF	-	TRBV5-1	TRBJ1-2	-
TGTGCCAGCAGCGTGGGACAGCCCAATCAGCCCCAGCATTTT	CASSVGQPNQPQHF	TRBD1	TRBV7-8	TRBJ1-5	-
TGTGCCAGCAGCCAAGGTTTGTCTAGTAGGGCCAACGTCCTGACTTTC	CASSQGLSSRANVLTF	-	TRBV14	TRBJ2-6	-
TGTGCCAGCAGTGGTAACAGGGGGCAAGTTAATCAGCCCCAGCATTTT	CASSGNRGQVNQPQHF	TRBD1	TRBV2	TRBJ1-5	-
TGTGCCAGCAGCTTGGTTGTGGACTACGAGCAGTACTTC	CASSLVVDYEQYF	-	TRBV5-6	TRBJ2-7	-
TGCGCCAGCAGCTTAAGACAGGGTGCCACTGAAGCTTTCTTT	CASSLRQGATEAFF	TRBD1	TRBV5-1	TRBJ1-1	-
TGCGCCAGCAGCGGCGCGGGGGAATTCACCGGGGAGCTGTTTTTT	CASSGAGEFTGELFF	TRBD2	TRBV4-3	TRBJ2-2	-
TGTGCCAGCAGTTTACTAGCGGGAGGGCCCTACGAGCAGTACTTC	CASSLLAGGPYEQYF	TRBD2	TRBV2	TRBJ2-7	-
TGCGCCAGCAGCCAAGCTCCGACAGGGACCTACGAGCAGTACTTC	CASSQAPTGTYEQYF	TRBD1	TRBV4-1	TRBJ2-7	-
TGTGCCAGCAGCTTGGAGGTTGGTCGGGAAGGAACCTACGAGCAGTACTTC	CASSLEVGREGTYEQYF	-	TRBV5-6	TRBJ2-7	-
TGTGCCAGCAGCTCGACAGGGGACCCCGGACACATTCAGTACTTC	CASSSTGDPGHIQYF	TRBD1	TRBV7-9	TRBJ2-4	-
TGTGCCAGCAGCTTAGTAGGGGACCCGGACCCCTATAATTCACCCCTCCACTTT	CASSLVGDPDPYNSPLHF	-	TRBV7-9	TRBJ1-6	-
TGTGCCAGCAGCCCCCAGGGGGACAGACGAATCACTGAAGCTTTCTTT	CASSPQGDRRITEAFF	TRBD1	TRBV7-9	TRBJ1-1	-
TGTGCCTGGAGTGAGGCGGGTTGGGTAGGGGAGACCCAGTACTTC	CAWSEAGWVGETQYF	-	TRBV30	TRBJ2-5	-
TGCGCCAGCAGCTTGGGCAGGTCCCCTCTCTACGAGCAGTACTTC	CASSLGRSPLYEQYF	-	TRBV5-1	TRBJ2-7	-
TGCGCCAGCAGCCAAGATGTACTAGCGGGCAAACTAGCCAAAAACATTCAGTACTTC	CASSQDVLAGKLAKNIQYF	TRBD2	TRBV4-3	TRBJ2-4	-
TGTGCCAGCAGTTTCGGCCAGCCCCAGCATTTT	CASSFGQPQHF	-	TRBV28	TRBJ1-5	-
TGTGCCAGCAGTGGTTTTGGGGGATACTATGGCTACACCTTC	CASSGFGGYYGYTF	-	TRBV27	TRBJ1-2	-
TGTGCCAGCAGTCCGGGACTAGCGGGAGGGCCAATTGAGCAGTTCTTC	CASSPGLAGGPIEQFF	TRBD2	TRBV27	TRBJ2-1	once
TGTGCCAGCAGTCAAACGACCGGGTGGCCTTATGGCTACACCTTC	CASSQTTGWPYGYTF	-	TRBV28	TRBJ1-2	-
TGTGCCAGCAGCCTCGGGACAGGGGCCTACGAGCAGTACTTC	CASSLGTGAYEQYF	TRBD1	TRBV11-2	TRBJ2-7	-
TGTGCCAGCAGCCCCCCGGACAGGGCCCAAGAGACCCAGTACTTC	CASSPPDRAQETQYF	-	TRBV21-1	TRBJ2-5	-
TGTGCCAGCAGCTCGTACGAGGGACCCTTCTACGAGCAGTACTTC	CASSSYEGPFYEQYF	-	TRBV7-6	TRBJ2-7	-
TGTGCCAGCAGCTTGGCTCATGTCACATTCTATGGCTACACCTTC	CASSLAHVTFYGYTF	-	TRBV5-4	TRBJ1-2	-
TGTGCCAGCAGCTTAGTACTAGCGGGGGCGTACAATGAGCAGTTCTTC	CASSLVLAGAYNEQFF	TRBD2	TRBV7-2	TRBJ2-1	-
TGTGCCAGCAGCTTTTCGGCTCCCGACGAGCAGTACTTC	CASSFSAPDEQYF	-	TRBV11-2	TRBJ2-7	-
TGTGCCAGCAGCCCCGGACCCGGAAGCGAGCAGTACTTC	CASSPGPGSEQYF	-	TRBV7-8	TRBJ2-7	-
TGTGCCAGCACCTTCACGACAGACTACTACGAGCAGTACTTC	CASTFTTDYYEQYF	-	TRBV7-2	TRBJ2-7	-
TGCGCCAGCAGTGAAGCTATGGTTGAGTGGAGTGAGCAGTTCTTC	CASSEAMVEWSEQFF	-	TRBV10-1	TRBJ2-1	-
TGTGCCAGCAGTTTTGGCCCCCGAGGGGTCCTCGACGAGCAGTACTTC	CASSFGPRGVLDEQYF	-	TRBV28	TRBJ2-7	-
TGTGCCAGCAGCCCCTCCCCGTTCTACGTTAACTATGGCTACACCTTC	CASSPSPFYVNYGYTF	-	TRBV5-6	TRBJ1-2	-
TGTGCCAGTGGACCGGGACAGGGTGACTACGAGCAGTACTTC	CASGPGQGDYEQYF	TRBD1	TRBV13	TRBJ2-7	few
TGTGCCAGCAGTGGGGGGGAGAAGCCCCAGCATTTT	CASSGGEKPQHF	-	TRBV2	TRBJ1-5	-
TGTGCCAGCAGTCACCTGAGGGGGGGCGTCGATGAGCAGTTCTTC	CASSHLRGGVDEQFF	-	TRBV7-6	TRBJ2-1	-